The 13 T cell receptor beta chains given below trace back to one sample, sequenced in a study of blood T cell repertoires in COVID-19. Data came from immunoSEQ multiplex PCR; TCRdb stores just in-frame clones and leaves some out. Of 250,000 or so clones listed, nearly 90% are singletons. Sequenced sample: peripheral blood. These receptors were collected from a woman between 40 and 55 years old who had recovered from COVID-19.

There are a few counts of this clone. This chain connects TRBV4-3 to TRBJ1-2; D call uncertain. Germline assignment: CDR1 LGHNA and CDR2 YSLEER. This CDR3 contains 12 residues. V lost 2 bases and J lost 3, with 4 bases in between. The CDR3 DNA is TGCGCCAGCAGCCAATCCGACTATGGCTACACCTTC. It is translated as CASSQSDYGYTF.

This chain connects TRBV6-2 or TRBV6-3 to TRBJ1-1, with 12 bases aligning to TRBD1. Germline assignment: CDR1 MNHEY and CDR2 SVGEGT. With V trimmed by 6 bases and J by 1 base, 6 bases remained unmatched. The CDR3 sequence is 16 residues long. CDR3 DNA sequence: TGTGCCAGCAGCTTGGGACAGGGGGCGAGGAACACTGAAGCTTTCTTT. It translates to CASSLGQGARNTEAFF.

The table lists this clone with a few counts. This chain links TRBV10-3 with TRBJ2-3; TRBD2 might be the D (6 bases). V was trimmed by 11 bases and J by 1 base, leaving 13 bases between them. CDR1 and CDR2 (germline): ENHRY, SYGVKD. There are 13 residues in the CDR3. The CDR3 region is CAARDLRTDTQYF. Here the CDR3 DNA reads TGTGCCGCCCGGGACTTACGCACAGATACGCAGTATTTT.

The CDR3 region is CASSVVAGGLYNEQFF. CDR3 DNA: TGTGCCAGCAGCGTAGTAGCGGGAGGACTGTACAATGAGCAGTTCTTC. The chain carries TRBV9 and TRBJ2-1; 10 bases are a match to TRBD2. The CDR3 contains 16 residues. Germline trimming cut 0 bases from V and 4 bases from J; bases unmatched to any gene: 4. Germline-derived CDR1 and CDR2 are SGDLS and YYNGEE.

The chain joins TRBV2 to TRBJ1-1; no definite D call. Germline V gene data show CDR1 as SNHLY and CDR2 as FYNNEI. Trimming took off 5 bases at V and 5 bases at J, with 15 bases between the two ends. This CDR3 has 14 amino acids. CDR3 sequence reads: CASSYEERGTEAFF. Here the CDR3 DNA reads TGTGCCAGCAGTTACGAGGAACGGGGTACTGAAGCTTTCTTT.

V usage is TRBV7-8 and J usage is TRBJ1-5; 9 bases agree with TRBD1. The CDR3 sequence is 19 residues long. Trimming removed 1 base from V and 4 bases from J; junction bases left unmatched: 14. Germline V gene sequence: CDR1 SGHVS, CDR2 FQNEAQ. For the CDR3, the DNA is TGTGCCAGCAGCTTAGAAGGGGGAAGAGTGGGGACAGGGAATCAGCCCCAGCATTTT. This gives the protein CASSLEGGRVGTGNQPQHF.

CDR3 sequence: CAWSSGLESQPQHF. Written as DNA, the CDR3 is TGTGCCTGGAGTTCGGGACTGGAAAGTCAGCCCCAGCATTTT. This chain uses TRBV30 with TRBJ1-5; maybe TRBD1 (5 bases). Germline V gene sequence: CDR1 GTSNPN, CDR2 SVGIG (reference sequence). This CDR3 has 14 amino acids. Trimming removed 2 bases from V and 6 bases from J, with 14 bases in between. The whole variable domain, filled in from reference TRBV30 and TRBJ1-5, reads SQTIHQWPATLVQPVGSPLSLECTVEGTSNPNLYWYRQAAGRGLQLLFYSVGIGQISSEVPQNLSASRPQDRQFILSSKKLLLSDSGFYLCAWSSGLESQPQHFGDGTRLSIL.

The J gene is TRBJ1-1, the V gene TRBV29-1; D perhaps matches TRBD1 (6 bases). The germline V gene encodes CDR1 SQVTM and CDR2 ANQGSEA. The CDR3 has 13 amino acids. Trimming removed 7 bases from V and 0 bases from J, with 12 bases in between. CDR3 amino acids: CSAAGQMNTEAFF. In nucleotides, the CDR3 is TGCAGCGCGGCTGGACAGATGAACACTGAAGCTTTCTTT. The complete variable domain, with remaining parts taken from reference TRBV29-1 and TRBJ1-1, reads SAVISQKPSRDICQRGTSLTIQCQVDSQVTMMFWYRQQPGQSLTLIATANQGSEATYESGFVIDKFPISRPNLTFSTLTVSNMSPEDSSIYLCSAAGQMNTEAFFGQGTRLTVV.

The chain joins TRBV18 to TRBJ2-1, with 9 bases that match TRBD2. After removal of 2 bases from V and 10 bases from J, the junction contained 9 bases not matched to a gene. The germline V gene encodes CDR1 KGHSH and CDR2 LQKENI. This CDR3 is built from 15 residues. CDR3 DNA sequence: TGTGCCAGCTCACCAGCGGGAGGGTCCGTGTACGAGCAGTTCTTC. It yields the protein CASSPAGGSVYEQFF.

The chain is built from TRBV28 and TRBJ2-7; 12 nucleotides line up with TRBD1. Trimming cost V 5 bases and J 7 bases; bases outside gene matches: 9. CDR1 and CDR2 (germline): MDHEN, SYDVKM. The CDR3 length is 15 residues. CDR3 in amino acids: CASSASGTGGREQYV. The DNA for the CDR3 is TGTGCCAGCAGTGCCTCCGGGACAGGGGGCCGGGAGCAGTACGTC.

The chain employs TRBV6-5 and TRBJ1-1; D gene uncertain. The CDR3 has 13 residues. Per the germline V gene, CDR1 is MNHEY and CDR2 is SVGAGI. V lost 6 bases and J lost 1, with 9 bases in between. The CDR3 region is CASSGGRNTEAFF. The CDR3, as DNA: TGTGCCAGCAGCGGAGGGCGGAACACTGAAGCTTTCTTT.

The chain carries TRBV3-1 (or the pseudogene TRBV3-2) and TRBJ2-2, with D possibly matching TRBD1 (6 bases). Germline-derived CDR1 and CDR2 are LGHDT and YNNKEL (reference sequence). Trimming took off 4 bases at V and 5 bases at J, with 20 bases between the two ends. The CDR3 covers 17 residues. Here the CDR3 reads CASSLAWGLSRTGELFF. CDR3 bases: TGTGCCAGCAGCCTGGCTTGGGGGCTAAGTCGAACCGGGGAGCTGTTTTTT.

This clone was counted once. The chain combines TRBV7-9 with TRBJ1-2, with 8 bases fitting TRBD1. The V gene's germline CDR1 is SEHNR and CDR2 FQNEAQ (reference sequence). The CDR3 has 12 residues. The ends lost 5 bases at V and 6 bases at J; junction bases unmatched: 2. CDR3: CASSLQGDGYTF. The CDR3 coding sequence is TGTGCCAGCAGCCTACAGGGGGATGGCTACACCTTC. Drawing the rest from reference TRBV7-9 and TRBJ1-2, the complete variable domain is DTGVSQNPRHKITKRGQNVTFRCDPISEHNRLYWYRQTLGQGPEFLTYFQNEAQLEKSRLLSDRFSAERPKGSFSTLEIQRTEQGDSAMYLCASSLQGDGYTFGSGTRLTVV.